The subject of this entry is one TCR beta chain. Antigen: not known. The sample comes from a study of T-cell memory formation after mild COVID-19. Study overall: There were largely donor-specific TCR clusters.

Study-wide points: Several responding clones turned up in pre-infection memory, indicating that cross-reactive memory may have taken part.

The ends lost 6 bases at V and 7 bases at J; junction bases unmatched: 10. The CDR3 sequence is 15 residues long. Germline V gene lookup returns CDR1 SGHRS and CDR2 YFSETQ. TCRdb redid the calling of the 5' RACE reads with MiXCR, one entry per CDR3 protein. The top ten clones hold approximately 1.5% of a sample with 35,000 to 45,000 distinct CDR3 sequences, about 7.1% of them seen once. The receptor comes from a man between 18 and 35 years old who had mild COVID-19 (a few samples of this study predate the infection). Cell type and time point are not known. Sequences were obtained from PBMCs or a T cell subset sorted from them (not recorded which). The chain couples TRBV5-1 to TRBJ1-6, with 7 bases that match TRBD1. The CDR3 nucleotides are TGCGCCAGCAACCCCACCGGGACAGACAATTCACCCCTCCACTTT. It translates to CASNPTGTDNSPLHF. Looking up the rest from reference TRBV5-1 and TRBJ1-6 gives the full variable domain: KAGVTQTPRYLIKTRGQQVTLSCSPISGHRSVSWYQQTPGQGLQFLFEYFSETQRNKGNFPGRFSGRQFSNSRSEMNVSTLELGDSALYLCASNPTGTDNSPLHFGNGTRLTVT.